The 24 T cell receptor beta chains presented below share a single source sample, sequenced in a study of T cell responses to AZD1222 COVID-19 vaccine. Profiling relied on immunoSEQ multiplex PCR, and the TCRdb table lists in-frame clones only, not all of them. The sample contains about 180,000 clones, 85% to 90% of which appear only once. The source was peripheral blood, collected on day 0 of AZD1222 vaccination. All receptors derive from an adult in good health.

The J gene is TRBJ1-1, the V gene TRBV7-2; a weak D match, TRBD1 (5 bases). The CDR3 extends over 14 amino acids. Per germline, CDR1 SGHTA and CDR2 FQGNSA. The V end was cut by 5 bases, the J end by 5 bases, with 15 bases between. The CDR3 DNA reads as TGTGCCAGCAGCCCCCAGGGTAGGAGAACTGAAGCTTTCTTT. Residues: CASSPQGRRTEAFF.

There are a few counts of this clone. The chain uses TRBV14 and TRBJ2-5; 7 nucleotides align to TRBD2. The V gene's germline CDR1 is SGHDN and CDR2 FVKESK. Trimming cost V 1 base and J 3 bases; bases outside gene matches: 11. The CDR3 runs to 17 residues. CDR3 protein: CASSQVWPDTSEETQYF. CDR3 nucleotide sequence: TGTGCCAGCAGCCAAGTCTGGCCGGACACTAGCGAAGAGACCCAGTACTTC.

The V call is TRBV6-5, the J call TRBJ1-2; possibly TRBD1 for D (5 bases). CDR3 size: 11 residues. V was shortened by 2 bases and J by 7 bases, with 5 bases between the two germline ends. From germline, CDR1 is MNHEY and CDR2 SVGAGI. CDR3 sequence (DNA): TGTGCCAGCAGTTACCAGGGTGGCTACACCTTC. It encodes CASSYQGGYTF.

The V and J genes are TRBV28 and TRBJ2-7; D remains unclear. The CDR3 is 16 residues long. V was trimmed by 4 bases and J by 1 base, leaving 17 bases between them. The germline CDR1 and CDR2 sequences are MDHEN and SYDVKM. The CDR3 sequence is CASSSSRVQLSYEQYF. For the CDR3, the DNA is TGTGCCAGCAGTTCATCCCGGGTACAACTGTCCTACGAGCAGTACTTC.

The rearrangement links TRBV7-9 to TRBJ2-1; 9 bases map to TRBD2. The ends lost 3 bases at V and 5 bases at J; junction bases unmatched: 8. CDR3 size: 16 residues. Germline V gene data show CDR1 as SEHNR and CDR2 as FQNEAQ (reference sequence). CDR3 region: CASSLASGVSNNEQFF. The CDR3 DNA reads TGTGCCAGCAGCTTGGCTAGCGGGGTTTCGAACAATGAGCAGTTCTTC.

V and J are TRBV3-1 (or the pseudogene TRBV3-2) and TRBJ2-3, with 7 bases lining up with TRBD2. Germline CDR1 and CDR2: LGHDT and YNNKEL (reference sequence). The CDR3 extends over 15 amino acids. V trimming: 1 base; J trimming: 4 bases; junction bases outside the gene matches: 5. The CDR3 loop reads CASSQATSLADTQYF. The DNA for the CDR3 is TGTGCCAGCAGCCAAGCGACTAGCCTGGCAGATACGCAGTATTTT.

In DNA, the CDR3 is TGTGCCAGCAGTCTTGGACAGTCGGGTCAGCCCCAGCATTTT. This gives the protein CASSLGQSGQPQHF. The rearrangement uses TRBV7-9 and TRBJ1-5, with D perhaps matching TRBD1 (6 bases). Between the trimmed V and J ends, which lost 6 bases and 6 bases, there was a span of 15 bases. The CDR3 has 14 amino acids. Germline V CDR1 and CDR2: SEHNR, FQNEAQ (reference sequence).

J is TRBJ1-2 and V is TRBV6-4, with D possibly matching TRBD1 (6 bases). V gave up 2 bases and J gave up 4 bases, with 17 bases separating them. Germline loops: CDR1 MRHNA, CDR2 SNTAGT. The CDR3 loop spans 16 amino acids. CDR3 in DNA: TGTGCCAGCAGTGACACCTTACAGGGTCCGAGCTATGGCTACACCTTC. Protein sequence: CASSDTLQGPSYGYTF.

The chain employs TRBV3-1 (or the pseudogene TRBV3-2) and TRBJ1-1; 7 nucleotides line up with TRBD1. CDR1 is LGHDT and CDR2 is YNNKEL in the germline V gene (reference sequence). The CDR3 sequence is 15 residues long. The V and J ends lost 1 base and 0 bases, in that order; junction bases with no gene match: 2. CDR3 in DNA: TGTGCCAGCAGCCAAGCGGACAGGATGAACACTGAAGCTTTCTTT. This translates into CASSQADRMNTEAFF.

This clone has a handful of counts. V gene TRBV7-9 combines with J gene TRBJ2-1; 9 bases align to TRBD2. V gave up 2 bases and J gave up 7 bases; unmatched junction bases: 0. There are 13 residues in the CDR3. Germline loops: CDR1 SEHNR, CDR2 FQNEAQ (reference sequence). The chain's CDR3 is CASSLLAGNEQFF. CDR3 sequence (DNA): TGTGCCAGCAGCTTACTAGCGGGGAATGAGCAGTTCTTC.

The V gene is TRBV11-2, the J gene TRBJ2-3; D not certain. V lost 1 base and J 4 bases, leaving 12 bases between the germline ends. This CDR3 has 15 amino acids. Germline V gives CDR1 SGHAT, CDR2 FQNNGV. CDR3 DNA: TGTGCCAGCAGCTTAGTAAACCAACCCCCAGATACGCAGTATTTT. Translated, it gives CASSLVNQPPDTQYF.

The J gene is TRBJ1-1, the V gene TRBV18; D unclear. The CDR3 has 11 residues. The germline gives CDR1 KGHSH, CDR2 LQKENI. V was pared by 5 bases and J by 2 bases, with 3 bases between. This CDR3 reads CASSLNTEAFF. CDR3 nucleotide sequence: TGTGCCAGCTCATTAAACACTGAAGCTTTCTTT.

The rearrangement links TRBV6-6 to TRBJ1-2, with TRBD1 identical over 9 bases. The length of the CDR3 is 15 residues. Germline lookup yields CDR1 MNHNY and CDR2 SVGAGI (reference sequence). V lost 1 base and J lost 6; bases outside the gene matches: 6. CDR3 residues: CASSYLGQGLDGYTF. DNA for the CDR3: TGTGCCAGCAGTTACTTGGGACAGGGATTAGATGGCTACACCTTC.

CDR3 region: CASSGQSSYNSPLHF. CDR3 nucleotide sequence: TGTGCCAGCAGCGGACAGAGCTCCTATAATTCACCCCTCCACTTT. The rearrangement links TRBV28 to TRBJ1-6, with a possible D match to TRBD1 (6 bases). CDR3 size: 15 residues. CDR1 MDHEN and CDR2 SYDVKM come from the germline V gene. V dropped 6 bases and J dropped 0 bases, with 9 bases sitting between them.

The chain's CDR3 is CASRREETQYF. CDR3 bases: TGTGCCAGCAGGAGGGAGGAGACCCAGTACTTC. The chain is built from TRBV2 and TRBJ2-5, with D perhaps TRBD2 (5 bases). This CDR3 comprises 11 residues. Trimming cost V 6 bases and J 5 bases, with 7 bases left between them. Germline V CDR1 and CDR2: SNHLY, FYNNEI. Variable domain in full (rest from reference TRBV2 and TRBJ2-5): EPEVTQTPSHQVTQMGQEVILRCVPISNHLYFYWYRQILGQKVEFLVSFYNNEISEKSEIFDDQFSVERPDGSNFTLKIRSTKLEDSAMYFCASRREETQYFGPGTRLLVL.

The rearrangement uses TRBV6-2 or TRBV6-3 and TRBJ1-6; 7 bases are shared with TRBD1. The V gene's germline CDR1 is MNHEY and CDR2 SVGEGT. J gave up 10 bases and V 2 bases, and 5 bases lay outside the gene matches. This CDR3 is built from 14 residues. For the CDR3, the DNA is TGTGCCAGCAGTTACGAGACAGGGTTATCACCCCTCCACTTT. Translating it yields CASSYETGLSPLHF.

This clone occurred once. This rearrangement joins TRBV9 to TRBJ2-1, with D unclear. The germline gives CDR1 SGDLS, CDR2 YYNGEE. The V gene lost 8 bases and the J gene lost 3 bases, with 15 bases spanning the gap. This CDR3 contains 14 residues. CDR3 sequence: CASSPTLVYNEQFF. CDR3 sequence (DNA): TGTGCCAGTTCTCCTACCCTTGTCTACAATGAGCAGTTCTTC.

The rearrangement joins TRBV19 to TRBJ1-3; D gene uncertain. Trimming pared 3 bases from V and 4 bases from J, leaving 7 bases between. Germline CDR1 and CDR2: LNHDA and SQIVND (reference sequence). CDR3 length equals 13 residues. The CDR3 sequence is CASSIGGGNTIYF. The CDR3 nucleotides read TGTGCCAGTAGTATTGGCGGCGGAAACACCATATATTTT.

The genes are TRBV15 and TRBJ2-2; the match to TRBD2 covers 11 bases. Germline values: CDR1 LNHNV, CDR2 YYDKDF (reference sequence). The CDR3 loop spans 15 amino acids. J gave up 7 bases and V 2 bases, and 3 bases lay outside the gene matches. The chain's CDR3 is CATSRLAGGIGELFF. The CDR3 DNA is TGTGCCACCAGCAGACTAGCGGGAGGTATCGGGGAGCTGTTTTTT.

CDR3 loop: CASSLGDQPQHF. DNA for the CDR3: TGTGCCAGCAGCTTAGGGGATCAGCCCCAGCATTTT. V gene TRBV7-9 combines with J gene TRBJ1-5, with D unclear. The V gene lost 1 base and the J gene lost 5 bases, with 3 bases spanning the gap. The CDR3 sequence is 12 residues long. Germline V gives CDR1 SEHNR, CDR2 FQNEAQ (reference sequence).

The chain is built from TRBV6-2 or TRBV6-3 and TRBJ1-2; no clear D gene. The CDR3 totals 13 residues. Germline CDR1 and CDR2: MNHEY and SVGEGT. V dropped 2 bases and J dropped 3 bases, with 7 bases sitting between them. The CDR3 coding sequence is TGTGCCAGCAGTTACGAGAGTTACTATGGCTACACCTTC. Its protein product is CASSYESYYGYTF.

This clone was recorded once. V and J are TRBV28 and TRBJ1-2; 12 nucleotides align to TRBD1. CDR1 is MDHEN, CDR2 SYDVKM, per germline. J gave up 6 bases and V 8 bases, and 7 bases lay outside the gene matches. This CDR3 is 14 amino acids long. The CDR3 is CASAGTGGLDGYTF. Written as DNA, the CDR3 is TGTGCCAGCGCCGGGACAGGGGGCTTGGATGGCTACACCTTC.

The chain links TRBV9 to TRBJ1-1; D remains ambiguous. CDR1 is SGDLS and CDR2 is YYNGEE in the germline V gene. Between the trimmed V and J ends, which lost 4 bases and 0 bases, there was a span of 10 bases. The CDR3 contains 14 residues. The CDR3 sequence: CASSPSGVNTEAFF. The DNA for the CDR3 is TGTGCCAGCAGCCCCTCAGGAGTGAACACTGAAGCTTTCTTT.

CDR3: CASTLLSGGRGELFF. CDR3 nucleotides: TGTGCCAGCACGCTCTTAAGCGGGGGCCGCGGGGAGCTGTTTTTT. The chain combines TRBV3-1 (or the pseudogene TRBV3-2) with TRBJ2-2, with 8 nucleotides matching TRBD2. In germline, CDR1 is LGHDT, CDR2 YNNKEL (reference sequence). V lost 7 bases and J lost 7; bases outside the gene matches: 11. The CDR3 loop spans 15 amino acids.